This is a list of T cell receptor beta chains from one sample in a study of blood T cell repertoires in COVID-19. The method was immunoSEQ multiplex PCR; TCRdb's version includes in-frame clones alone and lacks a portion of them. This table holds 45,000 to 50,000 clones, 75% to 90% found once. Source material: peripheral blood. These receptors originate from a man aged 50 to 60 with acute or convalescent COVID-19. Both conserved end residues are part of each CDR3. Where a row states a size, it is once, few, many or the class of an expanded clone; other rows omit it.

v_gene	j_gene	abundance	CDR3aa
TRBV27	TRBJ1-2	few	CASSFSGGLGGYGYTF
TRBV19	TRBJ2-1	NA	CASSIRAGEQFF
TRBV7-6	TRBJ1-5	NA	CALAGTSHQPQHF
TRBV4-3	TRBJ2-1	NA	CASSQNLGGTYNEQFF
TRBV4-2	TRBJ1-5	NA	CASSQDQATLGGNQPQHF
TRBV19	TRBJ2-1	NA	CASSKREGLSEQFF
TRBV11-2	TRBJ1-2	NA	CASSLGTGFYGYTF
TRBV6-5	TRBJ1-6	once	CASGGDSPLHF
TRBV19	TRBJ1-4	NA	CASSEATGNEKLFF
TRBV6-5	TRBJ1-5	NA	CASTRTGEGNQPQHF
TRBV29-1	TRBJ2-2	NA	CSVGGTGGGELFF
TRBV7-3	TRBJ2-1	NA	CASSKTGLAGLSEQFF
TRBV3-1/TRBV3-2	TRBJ2-7	few	CASSHSRGNYEQYF
TRBV6-5	TRBJ2-7	NA	CASSYSREGYEQYF
TRBV19	TRBJ2-2	NA	CASRETGGSGSGELFF
TRBV4-1	TRBJ2-3	NA	CASSQLPLAGNTDTQYF
TRBV5-6	TRBJ1-1	NA	CASSLVGQGWGEAFF
TRBV6-5	TRBJ1-1	NA	CASSYLATYTEAFF
TRBV6-5	TRBJ2-2	NA	CASSYFSTPTGELFF
TRBV28	TRBJ2-2	NA	CASRLGTGETGELFF
TRBV5-4	TRBJ2-5	NA	CASSLGTSGGRAEETQYF
TRBV19	TRBJ1-5	NA	CASSWRDRGNQPQHF
TRBV6-5	TRBJ1-1	NA	CASTPDRTREAFF
TRBV19	TRBJ1-1	NA	CASSINPRGNGEAFF
TRBV7-9	TRBJ1-4	NA	CASSRQGANEKLFF
TRBV24-1	TRBJ1-4	once	CATSVPTGGGTEKLFF
TRBV7-2	TRBJ1-6	NA	CASSLFSQGLEYSPLHF
TRBV5-1	TRBJ2-7	NA	CASRQSSGKSYEQYF
TRBV6-2/TRBV6-3	TRBJ1-3	few	CASSTPGSGNTIYF
TRBV18	TRBJ2-3	NA	CASSPAVTDTQYF
TRBV2	TRBJ1-2	NA	CASSESRGESGYTF
TRBV7-2	TRBJ1-4	NA	CASSPPGGPGEKLFF
TRBV6-5	TRBJ1-4	NA	CASGRDREYEKLFF
TRBV12-2	TRBJ1-2	once	CASRLGQGAYGYTF
TRBV18	TRBJ2-7	NA	CASSPVGTGVPSSYEQYF
TRBV10-3	TRBJ2-3	NA	CAISEKTGASDTQYF
TRBV9	TRBJ1-2	NA	CASSVVAGDAGYTF
TRBV6-5	TRBJ1-5	few	CASRGTGDTVGPQHF
TRBV10-1	TRBJ1-5	NA	CASRSQGFGYSNQPQHF
TRBV2	TRBJ2-7	NA	CASSVSGVHYEQYF
TRBV5-4	TRBJ2-3	NA	CASSDEIQSTDTQYF
TRBV12-3/TRBV12-4	TRBJ2-7	NA	CASSFHRAYEQYF
TRBV28	TRBJ1-5	NA	CASSRRAGSNQPQHF
TRBV28	TRBJ1-2	NA	CATDQFSSGGLYGYTF
TRBV27	TRBJ1-1	NA	CASSLGGRATEAFF
TRBV9	TRBJ2-5	NA	CASSEGQRGSQETQYF
TRBV7-6	TRBJ1-1	NA	CASSSSTGLMNTEAFF
TRBV9	TRBJ1-2	NA	CASSVGPSGNYGYTF
TRBV10-1	TRBJ1-1	NA	CASKTLRGQGRENTEAFF
TRBV28	TRBJ1-1	few	CASSWAAEAFF
TRBV7-2	TRBJ2-7	NA	CASSFGTGGPYEQYF
TRBV23-1	TRBJ1-2	NA	CASSHNTNYGYTF
TRBV5-1	TRBJ2-6	once	CASSLGQSGANVLTF
TRBV4-3	TRBJ1-4	once	CASSQGNREGEKLFF
TRBV5-4	TRBJ2-2	once	CASSFFDRDTGELFF
TRBV6-5	TRBJ1-1	NA	CASSRDFTEAFF
TRBV7-8	TRBJ2-3	NA	CASSLAVRSGRTDTQYF
TRBV27	TRBJ1-1	NA	CASSPQALKDTEAFF